This T cell receptor (beta chain) was profiled in a study of OX40 agonist ivuxolimab in advanced cancers. Study overall: Past anti-PD-1, anti-PD-L1 or anti-CTLA-4 therapy was accepted, and 40% had received some. A partial response was reached by three patients: one with hepatocellular carcinoma and two with cutaneous melanoma.

Profiled with immunoSEQ multiplex PCR; TCRdb holds only in-frame clones, not every one. This sample has tens of thousands of clones; roughly 90% occur once, and the top ten carry 10% to 15%. A note on this clone: Its antigen is unidentified.

Broader study findings: Researchers did not establish what antigens the expanded peripheral T cells target. Low normalized T-cell clonal expansion was also seen in some nonresponders.

This CDR3 has 14 residues. Germline V CDR1 and CDR2: SGDLS, YYNGEE. V was trimmed by 0 bases and J by 7 bases, leaving 14 bases between them. This TCR derives from an adult with an advanced solid tumor such as melanoma, head and neck, liver or kidney cancer. Source: CD4+ or CD8+ T cells sorted from blood, taken in a trial of the OX40 agonist ivuxolimab. The genes are TRBV9 and TRBJ2-7; TRBD2 might be the D (5 bases). CDR3 residues: CASSVESSVGEQYF. CDR3 nucleotides: TGTGCCAGCAGCGTAGAAAGTAGCGTCGGGGAGCAGTACTTC.